Following are 9 T cell receptor beta chains from one sample sequenced in a study of Graves' ophthalmopathy and Graves' hyperthyroidism. CDR3 regions of TCR beta were amplified from RNA transcripts. Investigators did first-round RT-PCR with HTBI primers, then second-round multiplex PCR. TCRdb fed the multiplex PCR reads into MiXCR, producing one record per CDR3 protein. The repertoire holds about 380,000 distinct CDR3 sequences, with approximately 15% as singletons. The sample was peripheral blood. Receptors originate from a woman in her late teens or twenties with stable Graves' hyperthyroidism.

This clonotype came up many times. The J gene is TRBJ1-2, the V gene TRBV30; 10 bases align to TRBD1. The CDR3 is 13 amino acids. Germline CDR1 reads GTSNPN; CDR2 reads SVGIG (reference sequence). The ends lost 2 bases at V and 8 bases at J; junction bases unmatched: 5. CDR3 loop: CAWSSRTGGGYTF. CDR3 in DNA: TGTGCCTGGAGTTCCCGGACAGGGGGAGGCTACACCTTC.

This clonotype was seen more than once but under ten times. V usage is TRBV9 and J usage is TRBJ1-1, with a weak D call TRBD1 (6 bases). V was clipped by 4 bases and J by 1 base, with 11 bases between them. Germline V CDR1 and CDR2: SGDLS, YYNGEE. The CDR3 consists of 14 residues. Here the CDR3 reads CASSPGVRNTEAFF. As DNA, the CDR3 is TGTGCCAGCAGCCCAGGGGTGAGGAACACTGAAGCTTTCTTT.

This clonotype has at least ten counts. V usage is TRBV11-3 and J usage is TRBJ2-7, with no clear D. The V gene's germline CDR1 is SGHNT and CDR2 YENEEA. With 2 bases removed from V and 0 bases from J, the gap between germline ends came to 11 bases. This CDR3 is 15 amino acids long. The CDR3 DNA reads TGTGCCAGCAGCTTATACGAGGATAGCTCCTACGAGCAGTACTTC. Translating it yields CASSLYEDSSYEQYF.

This clonotype was recorded at least ten times. V and J are TRBV7-2 and TRBJ2-5; 8 nucleotides match TRBD2. Looked up from germline, CDR1 is SGHTA and CDR2 is FQGNSA. There are 15 residues in the CDR3. The J segment lost 2 bases and the V segment lost 2 bases, leaving 4 bases of the junction unmatched. The CDR3: CASSLLAGLQETQYF. Here the CDR3 DNA reads TGTGCCAGCAGCTTATTAGCGGGGCTTCAAGAGACCCAGTACTTC.

The chain combines TRBV19 with TRBJ1-6; D perhaps matches TRBD1 (6 bases). V was pared by 5 bases and J by 0 bases, with 14 bases between. CDR1 LNHDA and CDR2 SQIVND come from the germline V gene (reference sequence). The CDR3 runs 17 residues. The CDR3 sequence: CASSPRGDSSYNSPLHF. Here the CDR3 DNA reads TGTGCCAGTAGTCCCAGGGGCGATAGCTCCTATAATTCACCCCTCCACTTT.

In this sample, this clonotype turned up many times. The chain joins TRBV10-3 to TRBJ2-7; D tentatively fits TRBD1 or TRBD2 (6 bases each). This CDR3 has 14 residues. The V and J ends lost 3 bases and 7 bases respectively, with 16 bases between them. The germline V gene has CDR1 ENHRY and CDR2 SYGVKD. CDR3 nucleotides: TGTGCCATCAGTGAACAGGGAGGCTACTGGGAGCAGTACTTC. Its translation: CAISEQGGYWEQYF.

This clonotype was counted ten times or more. The chain uses TRBV6-5 and TRBJ1-3; 8 bases agree with TRBD1. The CDR3 has 14 residues. Germline V gives CDR1 MNHEY, CDR2 SVGAGI. V was clipped by 6 bases and J by 4 bases; unmatched bases: 5. DNA for the CDR3: TGTGCCAGCAGATCGACAGGGGCCGGAAACACCATATATTTT. Translating it yields CASRSTGAGNTIYF.

This clonotype occurred a few times. Because it lacks the conserved phenylalanine or tryptophan at the end, this CDR3 is likely a read error. Because the CDR3's place on the DNA is in doubt, the DNA is left out and the CDR3 is given as listed by TCRdb. V and J are TRBV6-1 and TRBJ1-2; the D call TRBD1 from the table was never checked on the DNA. The CDR3 is 13 residues long, counting both termini. Germline CDR1 reads MNHNS; CDR2 reads SASEGT. This chain's CDR3 is CATRDRGFYGYSY.

This clonotype occurred a few times. The chain carries TRBV19 and TRBJ1-2; 8 nucleotides agree with TRBD1. The ends lost 7 bases at V and 8 bases at J; junction bases unmatched: 21. Looked up from germline, CDR1 is LNHDA and CDR2 is SQIVND (reference sequence). The CDR3 runs to 17 residues. CDR3 residues: CASTTRQGTPTPAGYTF. The CDR3 DNA is TGTGCCAGTACCACCCGACAGGGGACCCCTACCCCGGCGGGCTACACCTTC.